The 28 T cell receptor beta chains below all came from one sample that was sequenced in a study of T cells in Graves' hyperthyroidism and ophthalmopathy. The source material, RNA transcripts, was used to amplify TCR beta CDR3 regions. First-round RT-PCR with HTBI primers amplified the TCR CDR3 region. TCRdb called the multiplex PCR reads again in MiXCR, with one record for every CDR3 protein. The table has about 420,000 distinct CDR3 sequences, 15% to 18% seen once. Sequences were obtained from blood. The receptors were gathered from a woman between 18 and 29 years old with Graves' hyperthyroidism.

This clonotype was recorded many times. This chain uses TRBV5-1 with TRBJ1-1; D perhaps matches TRBD1 (6 bases). This CDR3 comprises 15 residues. The V and J ends lost 5 bases and 2 bases respectively, with 16 bases between them. Germline CDR1 reads SGHRS; CDR2 reads YFSETQ. CDR3 nucleotide sequence: TGCGCCAGCAGTTACGAGGGGGGTGGTAACACTGAAGCTTTCTTT. As protein: CASSYEGGGNTEAFF.

This clonotype was observed many times. The chain combines TRBV5-6 with TRBJ2-3, with a possible D match to TRBD1 (6 bases). V was pared by 1 base and J by 0 bases, with 15 bases between. The CDR3 loop spans 17 amino acids. Germline loops: CDR1 SGHDT, CDR2 YYEEEE. The CDR3 is CASSLRRRGGSTDTQYF. CDR3 DNA sequence: TGTGCCAGCAGCTTGAGGCGGAGAGGGGGTAGCACAGATACGCAGTATTTT. Together with reference TRBV5-6 and TRBJ2-3, the CDR3 gives the full variable domain: DAGVTQSPTHLIKTRGQQVTLRCSPKSGHDTVSWYQQALGQGPQFIFQYYEEEERQRGNFPDRFSGHQFPNYSSELNVNALLLGDSALYLCASSLRRRGGSTDTQYFGPGTRLTVL.

This clonotype was observed at least ten times. The chain carries TRBV6-1 and TRBJ2-5; TRBD1 or TRBD2 may be the D gene (5 bases each). Trimming took 10 bases from V and 7 from J, leaving 19 bases between them. The CDR3 is 13 amino acids. Germline CDR1 MNHNS, CDR2 SASEGT. CDR3: CATAMGHRGTQYF. The CDR3 coding sequence is TGTGCCACCGCGATGGGGCACCGGGGGACCCAGTACTTC.

There are many counts of this clonotype. The J gene is TRBJ1-5, the V gene TRBV2; 7 bases align to TRBD1. This CDR3 is built from 16 residues. With 5 bases clipped from V and 1 base from J, the junction kept 8 bases outside the gene matches. Germline CDR1 and CDR2: SNHLY and FYNNEI. CDR3 protein: CASSKIRQGSNQPQHF. Written as DNA, the CDR3 is TGTGCCAGCAGTAAAATCAGACAGGGAAGCAATCAGCCCCAGCATTTT.

The chain is built from TRBV6-1 and TRBJ2-3; the D is unclear. CDR3 length equals 15 residues. Germline V lookup: CDR1 MNHNS, CDR2 SASEGT. Trimming removed 2 bases at V and 1 base at J, with 10 bases between. The CDR3 is CASSEIGGGTDTQYF. The CDR3 coding sequence is TGTGCCAGCAGTGAAATCGGCGGAGGCACAGATACGCAGTATTTT.

The CDR3 DNA is TGTGCCAGCTCACCAACCGGGACAGGGTCCGGGGAGCTGTTTTTT. Residues: CASSPTGTGSGELFF. This chain uses TRBV18 with TRBJ2-2; 9 positions agree with TRBD1. Germline loops: CDR1 KGHSH, CDR2 LQKENI. Losses at the gene ends were 2 bases for V and 6 bases for J; bases not matched to a gene: 4. The CDR3 totals 15 residues.

V usage is TRBV19 and J usage is TRBJ2-3; D is possibly TRBD1 or TRBD2 (5 bases each). The germline V gene encodes CDR1 LNHDA and CDR2 SQIVND (reference sequence). V gave up 5 bases and J gave up 7 bases, with 10 bases separating them. This CDR3 has 12 residues. CDR3 sequence reads: CASSSREYTQYF. The CDR3 DNA reads as TGTGCCAGTAGTTCCAGGGAGTATACGCAGTATTTT.

This clonotype was counted only a few times. The chain employs TRBV4-3 and TRBJ2-5; 7 bases fit TRBD2. The CDR3 totals 16 residues. V lost 2 bases and J lost 1; bases outside the gene matches: 7. Germline V CDR1 and CDR2: LGHNA, YSLEER. The CDR3 DNA sequence: TGCGCCAGCAGCCAATATAACGGGGGGATCCAAGAGACCCAGTACTTC. Translated, it gives CASSQYNGGIQETQYF.

This clonotype showed up many times. V and J are TRBV20-1 and TRBJ2-3; tentatively, D is TRBD2 (6 bases). This CDR3 has 12 amino acids. Per the germline V gene, CDR1 is DFQATT and CDR2 is SNEGSKA (reference sequence). Trimming took 3 bases from V and 3 from J, leaving 7 bases between them. CDR3 residues: CSASGSTDTQYF. CDR3 nucleotide sequence: TGCAGTGCTAGCGGGAGTACAGATACGCAGTATTTT.

The J gene is TRBJ2-3, the V gene TRBV3-1, with 7 bases identical to TRBD1. V gave up 2 bases and J gave up 2 bases; unmatched junction bases: 4. The length of the CDR3 is 15 residues. Germline CDR1 reads LGHDT; CDR2 reads YNNKEL (reference sequence). This CDR3 reads CASSQLTGNTDTQYF. DNA of the CDR3: TGTGCCAGCAGCCAACTGACAGGGAACACAGATACGCAGTATTTT.

This clonotype was counted at least ten times. The chain couples TRBV5-1 to TRBJ2-1, with D perhaps matching TRBD1 or TRBD2 (8 bases each). Looked up from germline, CDR1 is SGHRS and CDR2 is YFSETQ. CDR3 length equals 15 residues. Deletions cut 4 bases from V and 6 bases from J, with 17 bases between. The CDR3 sequence is CASSPRQGTSNEQFF. The DNA for the CDR3 is TGCGCCAGCAGCCCCAGACAGGGGACTAGCAATGAGCAGTTCTTC.

Turning to this clonotype: This may be a read error, as it is one base from a much larger clone. The chain is built from TRBV6-5 and TRBJ1-1, with unresolved D. CDR1 and CDR2 (germline): MNHEY, SVGAGI. The CDR3 loop spans 14 amino acids. The CDR3 nucleotides are TGTACCAGCAGTTACTCAGAGACGACTGCCGAAGCTTTCTTT. Translation gives CTSSYSETTAEAFF.

This clonotype was seen many times. V is TRBV28 and J is TRBJ1-2, with D perhaps matching TRBD1 (5 bases). CDR1 is MDHEN and CDR2 is SYDVKM in the germline V gene. The CDR3 has 16 amino acids. The germline V and J ends were trimmed by 7 bases and 8 bases, with 26 bases remaining between them. The CDR3 here is CASTRRWQGGSSGYTF. Here the CDR3 DNA reads TGTGCCAGCACCCGGCGTTGGCAGGGAGGTAGTAGCGGCTACACCTTC.

This clonotype was seen a handful of times. The chain links TRBV19 to TRBJ1-1; D possibly corresponds to TRBD1 (5 bases). Trimming took 5 bases from V and 2 from J, leaving 12 bases between them. The CDR3 has 14 residues. Germline V gene data show CDR1 as LNHDA and CDR2 as SQIVND (reference sequence). This CDR3 is CASSDTQGNTEAFF. The CDR3 nucleotides read TGTGCCAGTAGTGATACCCAGGGAAACACTGAAGCTTTCTTT.

This sequence joins TRBV13 and TRBJ2-3; 11 positions agree with TRBD2. The V and J ends lost 5 bases and 7 bases, in that order; junction bases with no gene match: 14. The CDR3 is made up of 17 amino acids. Germline CDR1 is PRHDT and CDR2 is FYEKMQ (reference sequence). The CDR3 spells CASSLPIASGGPNTQYF. CDR3 DNA: TGTGCCAGCAGCCTACCAATCGCTAGCGGGGGGCCCAATACGCAGTATTTT.

The chain links TRBV12-3 or TRBV12-4 to TRBJ1-6; 7 bases fit TRBD1. V dropped 1 base and J dropped 7; count of bases not matched to a gene: 7. The CDR3 totals 16 residues. The CDR3, as DNA: TGTGCCAGCAGTTTAGGCCAGGGGGTCCCCAATTCACCCCTCCACTTT. Protein sequence: CASSLGQGVPNSPLHF.

This clonotype has only a few counts. The chain combines TRBV29-1 with TRBJ1-1; D call uncertain. The CDR3 totals 13 residues. Germline CDR1 SQVTM, CDR2 ANQGSEA. Between the trimmed V and J ends, which lost 4 bases and 3 bases, there was a span of 12 bases. The CDR3 reads CSVVAWEYTEAFF. The CDR3 coding sequence is TGCAGCGTTGTAGCGTGGGAGTACACTGAAGCTTTCTTT.

Ten or more counts support this clonotype. This chain uses TRBV24-1 with TRBJ2-5; D might be TRBD1 or TRBD2, each matching 5 bases. The CDR3 totals 15 residues. CDR1 is KGHDR and CDR2 is SFDVKD in the germline V gene. V lost 4 bases, J lost 0 bases, and 11 bases lay in between. This CDR3 reads CATSELGTDQETQYF. The CDR3 DNA follows: TGTGCCACCAGTGAACTCGGGACGGACCAAGAGACCCAGTACTTC.

A few counts support this clonotype. The rearrangement joins TRBV20-1 to TRBJ2-1, with 7 bases aligning to TRBD1. CDR1 is DFQATT and CDR2 is SNEGSKA in the germline V gene (reference sequence). The CDR3 contains 13 residues. The V segment lost 3 bases and the J segment 2 bases; nucleotides outside the gene matches: 1. The CDR3 bases are TGCAGTGCTAGGCAGGGGGCCTACAATGAGCAGTTCTTC. The encoded protein is CSARQGAYNEQFF.

This clonotype was seen a single time. The chain links TRBV20-1 to TRBJ1-6; TRBD1 might be the D (6 bases). Trimming left V 6 bases short and J 6 bases short, with 21 bases between. This CDR3 region has 16 residues. Germline CDR1 is DFQATT and CDR2 is SNEGSKA (reference sequence). CDR3 region: CSAGPGTQSFNSPLHF. The CDR3 region has the DNA TGCAGTGCGGGTCCTGGGACACAGTCTTTTAATTCACCCCTCCACTTT.

The sample holds a few counts of this clonotype. The CDR3 is CATREKKNTEAFF. CDR3 sequence (DNA): TGTGCCACCAGAGAGAAAAAGAACACTGAAGCTTTCTTT. The chain recombines TRBV24-1 with TRBJ1-1; D call uncertain. This CDR3 spans 13 amino acids. The V gene lost 7 bases and the J gene lost 1 base, with 9 bases spanning the gap. CDR1 KGHDR and CDR2 SFDVKD come from the germline V gene.

The V gene is TRBV15, the J gene TRBJ2-5; tentative D call: TRBD2 (6 bases). This CDR3 spans 17 amino acids. The V and J ends lost 1 base and 4 bases respectively, with 19 bases between them. The germline V gene has CDR1 LNHNV and CDR2 YYDKDF (reference sequence). CDR3 DNA: TGTGCCACCAGCAGAGGTCCCCTGGGTAGCGGTACAGAGACCCAGTACTTC. This codes for CATSRGPLGSGTETQYF.

With respect to this clonotype: The final CDR3 position lacks the conserved phenylalanine or tryptophan, pointing to a likely read error. The chain combines TRBV9 with TRBJ2-1, with D hard to call. The V and J ends lost 4 bases and 0 bases respectively, with 8 bases between them. CDR3 length equals 14 residues. CDR1 is SGDLS and CDR2 is YYNGEE in the germline V gene. The CDR3 sequence: CASSLRSSYNEQFL. CDR3 in DNA: TGTGCCAGCAGCCTCCGGAGCTCCTACAATGAGCAGTTCCTC.

This clonotype was recorded a few times. This chain connects TRBV4-1 to TRBJ1-5; D is ambiguous. Trimming took 0 bases from V and 5 from J, leaving 8 bases between them. The germline V gene encodes CDR1 MGHRA and CDR2 YSYEKL. The CDR3 totals 14 residues. Here the CDR3 reads CASSQESRYQPQHF. The DNA of the CDR3 is TGCGCCAGCAGCCAAGAATCTCGGTATCAGCCCCAGCATTTT.

The rearrangement joins TRBV7-8 to TRBJ2-7; TRBD1 might be the D (5 bases). Germline V CDR1 and CDR2: SGHVS, FQNEAQ. The CDR3 runs 16 residues. Trimming shortened V by 0 bases and J by 1 base, and 13 bases separated the two germline ends. The CDR3 reads CASSLALRGGSYEQYF. CDR3 DNA: TGTGCCAGCAGCTTAGCGCTAAGGGGCGGTTCCTACGAGCAGTACTTC. Supplemented by reference TRBV7-8 and TRBJ2-7, the full variable domain reads GAGVSQSPRYKVAKRGQDVALRCDPISGHVSLFWYQQALGQGPEFLTYFQNEAQLDKSGLPSDRFFAERPEGSVSTLKIQRTQQEDSAVYLCASSLALRGGSYEQYFGPGTRLTVT.

This clonotype was recorded a few times. The chain combines TRBV12-3 or TRBV12-4 with TRBJ1-2; weak D call: TRBD1 (5 bases). This CDR3 is 12 amino acids long. V was shortened by 10 bases and J by 5 bases, with 14 bases between the two germline ends. The CDR3 loop is CATLGGGYGYTF. The CDR3, as DNA: TGTGCCACCCTGGGGGGAGGGTATGGCTACACCTTC.

This clonotype was recorded once. A junction boundary mismatches the germline segment, possibly from a read error. The V call is TRBV28, the J call TRBJ2-7; D perhaps matches TRBD2 (5 bases). Per germline, CDR1 MDHEN and CDR2 SYDVKM. CDR3 length equals 14 residues. The CDR3 DNA is TGTGCCAACAGTTTCTACGAACTAGGCTACGAGCGGTACTTC. This codes for CANSFYELGYERYF. Filled out from reference TRBV28 and TRBJ2-7, the complete variable domain reads DVKVTQSSRYLVKRTGEKVFLECVQDMDHENMFWYRQDPGLGLRLIYFSYDVKMKEKGDIPEGYSVSREKKERFSLILESASTNQTSMYLCANSFYELGYERYFGPGTRLTVT.

The chain combines TRBV9 with TRBJ2-1; D is unresolved. Trimming took off 1 base at V and 5 bases at J, with 10 bases between the two ends. Germline CDR1 is SGDLS and CDR2 is YYNGEE. This CDR3 region has 14 residues. As DNA, the CDR3 is TGTGCCAGCAGCGTAAGGCAGACCAACAATGAGCAGTTCTTC. This gives the protein CASSVRQTNNEQFF.